The 3 T cell receptor beta chains below were found in one sample sequenced in a study of T cell repertoires in cytomegalovirus infection. TCRdb re-called the reads through MiXCR, storing one row per CDR3 protein. Counted here are 97,000 or so distinct CDR3 sequences, 16% occurring once; the ten biggest clones make up roughly 8%. Sequenced: PBMCs. The receptors originated from a human donor in good health (CMV status not recorded). Some clones in this sample may be carry-over from other donors' samples.

This clonotype occurred many times. This chain connects TRBV7-2 to TRBJ2-3; D may be TRBD1 or TRBD2 (5 bases each). Per the germline V gene, CDR1 is SGHTA and CDR2 is FQGNSA. This CDR3 region has 14 residues. Between the trimmed V and J ends, which lost 4 bases and 5 bases, there was a span of 13 bases. The CDR3 nucleotides read TGTGCCAGCAGCTCGGGACCTTTCGGAGATACGCAGTATTTT. It translates to CASSSGPFGDTQYF. The whole variable domain, filled in from reference TRBV7-2 and TRBJ2-3, reads GAGVSQSPSNKVTEKGKDVELRCDPISGHTALYWYRQSLGQGLEFLIYFQGNSAPDKSGLPSDRFSAERTGGSVSTLTIQRTQQEDSAVYLCASSSGPFGDTQYFGPGTRLTVL.

This clonotype showed up many times. This sequence joins TRBV11-2 and TRBJ1-2; unclear D gene. Deletions cut 3 bases from V and 4 bases from J, with 6 bases between. The CDR3 is made up of 12 amino acids. Looked up from germline, CDR1 is SGHAT and CDR2 is FQNNGV. The DNA of the CDR3 is TGTGCCAGCAGCTTGAGTGTCTATGGCTACACCTTC. Amino acids: CASSLSVYGYTF.

Ten or more counts support this clonotype. The CDR3: CASSLVQGGRNIQYF. In nucleotides, the CDR3 is TGTGCCAGCAGCTTGGTACAGGGTGGGAGAAACATTCAGTACTTC. The V gene is TRBV5-6, the J gene TRBJ2-4, with D tentatively TRBD1 (6 bases). The V gene lost 0 bases and the J gene lost 6 bases, with 13 bases spanning the gap. Per germline, CDR1 SGHDT and CDR2 YYEEEE. This CDR3 has 15 amino acids.